Listed below are T cell receptor beta chains from one sample, sequenced in a study of shared clonotypes between healthy human individuals. Libraries were prepared by immunoSEQ multiplex PCR; TCRdb keeps only in-frame clonotypes and omits some of them. The table records about 2.2 million clones, around 95% of them present only once. The sample comprised naive CD8+ T cells from PBMCs. The receptors were sampled from a man aged 18-30 years in good health. Some clones in this sample may be carry-over from other donors' samples. Both conserved end residues are part of each CDR3. A D gene is named only where the DNA matches it firmly. Not all rows give a size; the values are once, few, many and, for expanded clones, a class.

>TRBJ2-3|TRBD2|-|TRBV4-1
TGCGCCAGCAGCCTACCCAGCCGGGAGGGCCGCCCTGGTACAGATACGCAGTATTTT
CASSLPSREGRPGTDTQYF
>TRBJ1-1|-|-|TRBV27
TGTGCCAGCAGTCCGTACTGGGACACTGAAGCTTTCTTT
CASSPYWDTEAFF
>TRBJ2-1|-|-|TRBV10-3
TGTGCCATCAGTGTTTCCCTGCCCAAGGGTGAGCAGTTCTTC
CAISVSLPKGEQFF
>TRBJ1-5|-|-|TRBV29-1
TGCAGCGTAAGAGCAGGGACCGCTCAGCCCCAGCATTTT
CSVRAGTAQPQHF
>TRBJ1-2|-|-|TRBV19
TGTGCCAGTAGTATCCCCACAGAGAACTATGGCTACACCTTC
CASSIPTENYGYTF
>TRBJ2-1|-|once|TRBV5-6
TGTGCCAGCAGCTTGGAAGCTGGGGGCTCCTACAATGAGCAGTTCTTC
CASSLEAGGSYNEQFF
>TRBJ2-7|TRBD1|-|TRBV4-1
TGCGCCAGCAGCCAAGACGACAGGGTTTCCTACGAGCAGTACTTC
CASSQDDRVSYEQYF
>TRBJ2-7|TRBD2|-|TRBV5-4
TGTGCCAGCAGCTTGATCAGCGGGAGCGACGAGCAGTACTTC
CASSLISGSDEQYF
>TRBJ2-7|TRBD2|-|TRBV6-5
TGTGCCAGCAGTTACAGGGCGGGAGCGGGCGAGCAGTACTTC
CASSYRAGAGEQYF
>TRBJ2-3|-|-|TRBV13
TGTGCCAGCAGCTTGTCCCCCCAGGGAGATACGCAGTATTTT
CASSLSPQGDTQYF
>TRBJ2-3|TRBD1|-|TRBV29-1
TGCAGCGTTCACAGGGGGGATACGCAGTATTTT
CSVHRGDTQYF
>TRBJ2-5|-|few|TRBV4-2
TGTGCCAGCAGCCAACTAGCGAGGCAAGAGACCCAGTACTTC
CASSQLARQETQYF
>TRBJ2-7|-|-|TRBV9
TGTGCCAGCAGCCCCTCGGCTGGTCTCTACGAGCAGTACTTC
CASSPSAGLYEQYF
>TRBJ1-2|-|-|TRBV21-1
TGTGCCAGCAGCAAAGTAAGACAGGTGAGAAGGGGAGACTATGGCTACACCTTC
CASSKVRQVRRGDYGYTF
>TRBJ1-1|-|-|TRBV25-1
TGTGCCAGCAGTGAGTTACGGATTATAGGGGGAAACACTGAAGCTTTCTTT
CASSELRIIGGNTEAFF
>TRBJ2-1|TRBD1|-|TRBV28
TGTGCCAGCAGTTCGACAACAGGGGTCTCCTACAATGAGCAGTTCTTC
CASSSTTGVSYNEQFF
>TRBJ1-1|TRBD1|-|TRBV10-3
TGTGCCATCATAGGATGGGGGACAGAGATTAATATGAACACTGAAGCTTTCTTT
CAIIGWGTEINMNTEAFF
>TRBJ2-1|-|-|TRBV7-9
TGTGCCAGCAGCTTAGCGCTCGTCGGGAGTGGCCATGAGCAGTTCTTC
CASSLALVGSGHEQFF